This T cell receptor (beta chain) was observed in a study of cytomegalovirus exposure and HLA in healthy donors. The protocol was immunoSEQ multiplex PCR, while the TCRdb copy is restricted to in-frame clones and leaves out a portion. The profile covers over 120,000 clones, with around 89% appearing a single time and 6.2% taken by the ten largest. V lost 1 base to trimming and J lost 0 bases; unmatched junction nucleotides: 10. This CDR3 contains 18 residues. The V gene's germline CDR1 is SGHRS and CDR2 YFSETQ. The clonotype originates from a woman aged 25 to 39 in good health and CMV-seropositive. V usage is TRBV5-1 and J usage is TRBJ2-4; TRBD1 matches at 7 bases. The sequenced sample was PBMCs. Here the CDR3 reads CASSLTGVGGLAKNIQYF. The DNA of the CDR3 is TGCGCCAGCAGCTTGACAGGGGTAGGGGGCCTAGCCAAAAACATTCAGTACTTC. Full variable domain (rest looked up from reference TRBV5-1 and TRBJ2-4): KAGVTQTPRYLIKTRGQQVTLSCSPISGHRSVSWYQQTPGQGLQFLFEYFSETQRNKGNFPGRFSGRQFSNSRSEMNVSTLELGDSALYLCASSLTGVGGLAKNIQYFGAGTRLSVL.